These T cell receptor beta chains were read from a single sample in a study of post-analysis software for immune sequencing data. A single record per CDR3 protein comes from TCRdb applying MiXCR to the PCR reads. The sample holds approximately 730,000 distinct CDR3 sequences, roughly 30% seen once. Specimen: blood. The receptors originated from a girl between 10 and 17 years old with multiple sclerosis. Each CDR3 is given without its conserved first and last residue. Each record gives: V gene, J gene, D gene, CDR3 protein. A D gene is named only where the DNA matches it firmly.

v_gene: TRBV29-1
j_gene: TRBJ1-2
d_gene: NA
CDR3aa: SVDSAFGYT

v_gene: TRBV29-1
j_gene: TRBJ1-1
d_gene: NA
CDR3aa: SVTGIESGQTNLNTEAF

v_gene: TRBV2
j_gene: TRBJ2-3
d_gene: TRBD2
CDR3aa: ASGGGGRLRDTQY

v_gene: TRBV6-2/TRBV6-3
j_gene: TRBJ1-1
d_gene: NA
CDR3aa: ASRARMVGNTEAF

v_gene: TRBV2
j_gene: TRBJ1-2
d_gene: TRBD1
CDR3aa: ASTPDRGDYGYT

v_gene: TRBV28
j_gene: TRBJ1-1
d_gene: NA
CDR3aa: ASVDIKHPNTEAF

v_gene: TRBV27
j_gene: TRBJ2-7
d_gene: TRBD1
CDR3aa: ASRADRGREYEQY

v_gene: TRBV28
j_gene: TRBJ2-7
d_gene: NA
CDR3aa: ASGRRGRVQY

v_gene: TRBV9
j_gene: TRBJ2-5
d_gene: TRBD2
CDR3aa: ASSNRGGSQY

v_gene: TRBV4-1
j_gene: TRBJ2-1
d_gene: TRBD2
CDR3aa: ASSLAGGARDNEQF

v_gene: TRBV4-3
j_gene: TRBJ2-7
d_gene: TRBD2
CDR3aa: ASSQTSGSWYEQY

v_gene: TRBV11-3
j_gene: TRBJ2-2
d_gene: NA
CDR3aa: ASSLVRGAGELF

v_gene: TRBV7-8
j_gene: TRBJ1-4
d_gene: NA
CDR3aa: ASSLGSNEKLF

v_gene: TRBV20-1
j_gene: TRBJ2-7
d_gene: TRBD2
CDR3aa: SGQTSAQYEQY

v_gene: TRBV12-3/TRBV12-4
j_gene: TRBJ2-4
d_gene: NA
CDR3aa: ASSFPRTVIQY

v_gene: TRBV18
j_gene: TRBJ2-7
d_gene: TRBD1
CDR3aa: ASSPHLQGAYEQY

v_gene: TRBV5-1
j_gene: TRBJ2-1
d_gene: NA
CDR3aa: ASSPTGRESSYNEQF

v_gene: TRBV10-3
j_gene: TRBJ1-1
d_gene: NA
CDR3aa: ASLGWGDEAF

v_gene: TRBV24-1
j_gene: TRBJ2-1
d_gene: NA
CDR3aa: ATSDFPFNEQF

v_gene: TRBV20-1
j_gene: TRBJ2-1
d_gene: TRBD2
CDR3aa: SAPGTSGRIYEQF

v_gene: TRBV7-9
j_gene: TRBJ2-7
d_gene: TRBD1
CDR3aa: ASSPRQGEVYEQY

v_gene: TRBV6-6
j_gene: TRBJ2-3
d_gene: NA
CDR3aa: ASSFRMRTKVTDTQY

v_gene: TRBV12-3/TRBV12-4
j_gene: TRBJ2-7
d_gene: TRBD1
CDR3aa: ASSSRDSRAYEQY

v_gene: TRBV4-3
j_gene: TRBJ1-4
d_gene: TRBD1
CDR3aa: ASSQDTGGGEKLF

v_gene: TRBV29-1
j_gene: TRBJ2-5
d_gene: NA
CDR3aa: SVSQFEETQY

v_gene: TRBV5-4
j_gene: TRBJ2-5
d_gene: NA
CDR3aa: ASSSREVEY

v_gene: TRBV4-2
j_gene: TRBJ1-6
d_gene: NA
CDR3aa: ASSQYRLSDSYSPLH

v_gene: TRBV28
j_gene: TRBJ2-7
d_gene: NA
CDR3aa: ASSLGSTAGEQY

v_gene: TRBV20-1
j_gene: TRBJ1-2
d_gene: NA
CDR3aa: SASAGGYT

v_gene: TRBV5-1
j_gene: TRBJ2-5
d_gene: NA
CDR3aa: ASSLDNSFGETQY

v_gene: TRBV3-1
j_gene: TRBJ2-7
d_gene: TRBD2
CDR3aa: ASSQGGTRILWHEQY